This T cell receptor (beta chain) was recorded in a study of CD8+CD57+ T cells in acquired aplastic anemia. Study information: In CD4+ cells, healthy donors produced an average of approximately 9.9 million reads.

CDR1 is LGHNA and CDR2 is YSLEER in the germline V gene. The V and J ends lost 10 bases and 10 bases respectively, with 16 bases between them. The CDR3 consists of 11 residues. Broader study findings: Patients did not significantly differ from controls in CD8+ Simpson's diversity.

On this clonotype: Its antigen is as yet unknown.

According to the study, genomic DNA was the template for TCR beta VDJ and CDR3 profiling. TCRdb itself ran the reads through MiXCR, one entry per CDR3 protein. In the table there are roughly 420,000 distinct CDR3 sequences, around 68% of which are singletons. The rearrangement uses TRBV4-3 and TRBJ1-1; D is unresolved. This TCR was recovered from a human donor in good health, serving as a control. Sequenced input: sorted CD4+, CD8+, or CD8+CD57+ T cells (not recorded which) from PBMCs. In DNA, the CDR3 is TGCGCCATCAAAGTACTCGCGACAGCTTTCTTT. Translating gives CAIKVLATAFF.